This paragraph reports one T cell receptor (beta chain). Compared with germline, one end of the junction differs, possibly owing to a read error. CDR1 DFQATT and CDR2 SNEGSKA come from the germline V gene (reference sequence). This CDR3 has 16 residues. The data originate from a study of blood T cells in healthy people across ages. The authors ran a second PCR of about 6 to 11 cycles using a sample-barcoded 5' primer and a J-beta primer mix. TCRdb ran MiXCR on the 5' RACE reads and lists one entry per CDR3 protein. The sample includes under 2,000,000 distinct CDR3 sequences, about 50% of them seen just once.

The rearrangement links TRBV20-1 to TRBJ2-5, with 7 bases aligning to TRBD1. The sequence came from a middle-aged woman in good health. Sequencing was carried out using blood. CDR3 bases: TGCAGTGCCGCACCTCCGGGACAGCAGTACCAAGAGGCCCAGTACTTC. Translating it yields CSAAPPGQQYQEAQYF.